Listed below are T cell receptor beta chains from one sample, sequenced in a study of blood T cell repertoires in COVID-19. The data were produced by immunoSEQ multiplex PCR, yet TCRdb's version contains in-frame clones alone and is incomplete. The sample consists of 90,000 to 120,000 clones, approximately 90% of them appearing once. Sequenced input: peripheral blood. Receptors originate from a man in his sixties with acute or convalescent COVID-19. CDR3s include the opening cysteine and the closing phenylalanine or tryptophan. The order of the fields is J gene, D gene, V gene, clone size, CDR3 DNA, CDR3 protein. D genes are given only for firm matches. Expanded clones get a size class; other rows say once, few or many, or leave the size out.

J gene: TRBJ2-1; D gene: .; V gene: TRBV19; clone size: .; CDR3 DNA: TGTGCCAGTAGTTCCCGGGACAATGAGCAGTTCTTC; CDR3 protein: CASSSRDNEQFF
J gene: TRBJ2-3; D gene: TRBD2; V gene: TRBV7-8; clone size: .; CDR3 DNA: TGTGCCAGCAGCGTTAACAGGGTCGGGGGACTAGCGTACACAGATACGCAGTATTTT; CDR3 protein: CASSVNRVGGLAYTDTQYF
J gene: TRBJ1-1; D gene: .; V gene: TRBV18; clone size: .; CDR3 DNA: TGTGCCAGCTCACCACCGGTACAGGCGTCGGGTACTGAAGCTTTCTTT; CDR3 protein: CASSPPVQASGTEAFF
J gene: TRBJ1-1; D gene: .; V gene: TRBV5-1; clone size: once; CDR3 DNA: TGCGCCAGCAGCTCAGGCCGGGGGACTGAAGCTTTCTTT; CDR3 protein: CASSSGRGTEAFF
J gene: TRBJ2-7; D gene: TRBD1; V gene: TRBV9; clone size: .; CDR3 DNA: TGTGCCAGCAACCCGGGACAGAGCAACTACGAGCAGTACTTC; CDR3 protein: CASNPGQSNYEQYF
J gene: TRBJ2-3; D gene: TRBD2; V gene: TRBV24-1; clone size: .; CDR3 DNA: TGTGCCACCAGTGATCAGGCGGGAGGGTCAGATACGCAGTATTTT; CDR3 protein: CATSDQAGGSDTQYF
J gene: TRBJ2-1; D gene: TRBD1; V gene: TRBV4-1; clone size: .; CDR3 DNA: TGCGCCAGCAGCCAAGAGGGACAGGCGAGCCGCAATGAGCAGTTCTTC; CDR3 protein: CASSQEGQASRNEQFF
J gene: TRBJ2-4; D gene: TRBD1; V gene: TRBV6-6; clone size: .; CDR3 DNA: TGTGCCAGCATCGGAGTGCGTTCGGGACAGGGTATCTTC; CDR3 protein: CASIGVRSGQGIF
J gene: TRBJ1-2; D gene: .; V gene: TRBV5-1; clone size: .; CDR3 DNA: TGCGCCAGCAGCTTGGATGATCGGGGGGCCAACTATGGCTACACCTTC; CDR3 protein: CASSLDDRGANYGYTF
J gene: TRBJ1-6; D gene: TRBD1; V gene: TRBV5-5; clone size: .; CDR3 DNA: TGTGCCAGCAGCTTAAGACAGGGAAACTCACCCCTCCACTTT; CDR3 protein: CASSLRQGNSPLHF
J gene: TRBJ2-7; D gene: TRBD2; V gene: TRBV28; clone size: once; CDR3 DNA: TGTGCCAGCAGCTCCACTAGCGGGATAGAGGGGGAGCAGTACTTC; CDR3 protein: CASSSTSGIEGEQYF
J gene: TRBJ2-1; D gene: TRBD2; V gene: TRBV6-5; clone size: .; CDR3 DNA: TGTGCCAGCAGCACTGCGGGAGGGTATGGCAATGAGCAGTTCTTC; CDR3 protein: CASSTAGGYGNEQFF
J gene: TRBJ1-5; D gene: TRBD1; V gene: TRBV27; clone size: .; CDR3 DNA: TGTGCCAGCAGGAGGACAGGGTATAGCAATCAGCCCCAGCATTTT; CDR3 protein: CASRRTGYSNQPQHF
J gene: TRBJ2-7; D gene: .; V gene: TRBV9; clone size: .; CDR3 DNA: TGTGCCAGCAGCGGAGGCCTCCCTAGCGCCTACGAGCAGTACTTC; CDR3 protein: CASSGGLPSAYEQYF
J gene: TRBJ1-2; D gene: .; V gene: TRBV10-1; clone size: .; CDR3 DNA: TGCGCCAGCAGTGAAACAGGGCAAGGCGGCTACACCTTC; CDR3 protein: CASSETGQGGYTF
J gene: TRBJ1-6; D gene: .; V gene: TRBV4-1; clone size: once; CDR3 DNA: TGCGCCAGCAGCCAAGAATTCGGGGGGAATTCACCCCTCCACTTT; CDR3 protein: CASSQEFGGNSPLHF
J gene: TRBJ2-3; D gene: .; V gene: TRBV2; clone size: .; CDR3 DNA: TGTGCCAGCAGTGGTAAGGGAAGAACTAGTGTAGATTCAGATACGCAGTATTTT; CDR3 protein: CASSGKGRTSVDSDTQYF
J gene: TRBJ2-5; D gene: TRBD1; V gene: TRBV27; clone size: .; CDR3 DNA: TGTGCCAGCAAAATGGGACAGGGCTCGTGGGAGACCCAGTACTTC; CDR3 protein: CASKMGQGSWETQYF
J gene: TRBJ2-7; D gene: TRBD1; V gene: TRBV13; clone size: .; CDR3 DNA: TGTGCCAGCAGCTTAAGGACAGGGGGCATTCACGAGCAGTACTTC; CDR3 protein: CASSLRTGGIHEQYF
J gene: TRBJ1-2; D gene: TRBD1; V gene: TRBV19; clone size: .; CDR3 DNA: TGTGCCAGTAGTATAGCCAGACGGACAGGGGAGAAAGGTGGCTACACCTTC; CDR3 protein: CASSIARRTGEKGGYTF
J gene: TRBJ2-1; D gene: TRBD1; V gene: TRBV30; clone size: once; CDR3 DNA: TGTGCCTGGAGAACCGGGACAGCATACAATGAGCAGTTCTTC; CDR3 protein: CAWRTGTAYNEQFF
J gene: TRBJ1-1; D gene: .; V gene: TRBV19; clone size: .; CDR3 DNA: TGTGCCAGTAGTATGATCCCAGGGGTGGGCACTGAAGCTTTCTTT; CDR3 protein: CASSMIPGVGTEAFF
J gene: TRBJ1-5; D gene: .; V gene: TRBV5-8; clone size: .; CDR3 DNA: TGTGCCAGCAGCTTGATCAGGGGACAGCCCCAGCATTTT; CDR3 protein: CASSLIRGQPQHF
J gene: TRBJ1-2; D gene: .; V gene: TRBV5-6; clone size: .; CDR3 DNA: TGTGCCAGCAGCTTGTTTTCAGGGCGGGGCGGCTACACCTTC; CDR3 protein: CASSLFSGRGGYTF
J gene: TRBJ2-1; D gene: .; V gene: TRBV27; clone size: few; CDR3 DNA: TGTGCCAGCAGGGCTAGGTCCTACAATGAGCAGTTCTTC; CDR3 protein: CASRARSYNEQFF
J gene: TRBJ2-1; D gene: .; V gene: TRBV27; clone size: .; CDR3 DNA: TGTGCCAGCTCTCGGCGGTACAATGAGCAGTTCTTC; CDR3 protein: CASSRRYNEQFF
J gene: TRBJ1-5; D gene: .; V gene: TRBV19; clone size: .; CDR3 DNA: TGTGCCAGTAGTATGGCCAGGGATCAGCCCCAGCATTTT; CDR3 protein: CASSMARDQPQHF
J gene: TRBJ1-1; D gene: .; V gene: TRBV30; clone size: few; CDR3 DNA: TGTGCCTGGACGCCGCGAAGCAGGGAAGCTTTCTTT; CDR3 protein: CAWTPRSREAFF
J gene: TRBJ2-3; D gene: .; V gene: TRBV28; clone size: .; CDR3 DNA: TGTGCCAGCAGTCCCCGGGGATCCCTCCGGGATACGCAGTATTTT; CDR3 protein: CASSPRGSLRDTQYF
J gene: TRBJ1-2; D gene: .; V gene: TRBV7-8; clone size: once; CDR3 DNA: TGTGCCAGCAGCCCCCCCGGTGAAGGGGCCCGCTATGGCTACACCTTC; CDR3 protein: CASSPPGEGARYGYTF
J gene: TRBJ2-6; D gene: .; V gene: TRBV11-3; clone size: .; CDR3 DNA: TGTGCCAGCAGCCCGAACAGGGCCTCTGGGGCCAACGTCCTGACTTTC; CDR3 protein: CASSPNRASGANVLTF
J gene: TRBJ1-2; D gene: .; V gene: TRBV30; clone size: once; CDR3 DNA: TGTGCCTGGAGTTACCAGAACGATGATGGCTACACCTTC; CDR3 protein: CAWSYQNDDGYTF
J gene: TRBJ2-1; D gene: .; V gene: TRBV15; clone size: .; CDR3 DNA: TGTGCCACCAGCCGACCGTCGGGATCCTACAATGAGCAGTTCTTC; CDR3 protein: CATSRPSGSYNEQFF
J gene: TRBJ2-2; D gene: TRBD1; V gene: TRBV29-1; clone size: .; CDR3 DNA: TGCAGCGTTGGAGTACAGGGGCCCGGGGAGCTGTTTTTT; CDR3 protein: CSVGVQGPGELFF
J gene: TRBJ1-3; D gene: .; V gene: TRBV9; clone size: .; CDR3 DNA: TGTGCCAGCAGCGCTCTCGACAGCGACTCTGGAAACACCATATATTTT; CDR3 protein: CASSALDSDSGNTIYF
J gene: TRBJ2-3; D gene: TRBD2; V gene: TRBV2; clone size: few; CDR3 DNA: TGTGCCAGCAGGGGACTAGCCGGGGTGATGGATACGCAGTATTTT; CDR3 protein: CASRGLAGVMDTQYF
J gene: TRBJ2-3; D gene: TRBD2; V gene: TRBV10-3; clone size: once; CDR3 DNA: TGTGCCATCTCCGGGGACTATCCTCTCTCTAGCACAGATACGCAGTATTTT; CDR3 protein: CAISGDYPLSSTDTQYF
J gene: TRBJ1-5; D gene: .; V gene: TRBV16; clone size: .; CDR3 DNA: TGTGCCAGCAGCCTAGCGTATAGCAATCAGCCCCAGCATTTT; CDR3 protein: CASSLAYSNQPQHF
J gene: TRBJ1-3; D gene: .; V gene: TRBV9; clone size: .; CDR3 DNA: TGTGCCAGCAGCGTAGACGCCAACATCAACTCTGGAAACACCATATATTTT; CDR3 protein: CASSVDANINSGNTIYF
J gene: TRBJ2-1; D gene: .; V gene: TRBV5-4; clone size: .; CDR3 DNA: TGTGCCAGCAGCTTGGCGACAGGTGGCTCCTACAATGAGCAGTTCTTC; CDR3 protein: CASSLATGGSYNEQFF
J gene: TRBJ2-3; D gene: .; V gene: TRBV4-1; clone size: .; CDR3 DNA: TGCGCCAGCAGCCACGTAGGCGACAGAATCCCGGTCCACACAGATACGCAGTATTTT; CDR3 protein: CASSHVGDRIPVHTDTQYF
J gene: TRBJ1-6; D gene: .; V gene: TRBV7-9; clone size: .; CDR3 DNA: TGTGCCAGCAGCTCTAATTATAATTCACCCCTCCACTTT; CDR3 protein: CASSSNYNSPLHF
J gene: TRBJ1-6; D gene: .; V gene: TRBV5-1; clone size: once; CDR3 DNA: TGCGCCAGCAGCCCCGGACAAGTAGAATCACCCCTCCACTTT; CDR3 protein: CASSPGQVESPLHF
J gene: TRBJ1-4; D gene: .; V gene: TRBV5-1; clone size: once; CDR3 DNA: TGCGCCAGCAGCAACAGGGTTGGCGAAAAACTGTTTTTT; CDR3 protein: CASSNRVGEKLFF
J gene: TRBJ2-7; D gene: TRBD1; V gene: TRBV30; clone size: .; CDR3 DNA: TGTGCTTACGGACAGGTCCCCTACGAGCAGTACTTC; CDR3 protein: CAYGQVPYEQYF
J gene: TRBJ2-1; D gene: TRBD2; V gene: TRBV2; clone size: .; CDR3 DNA: TGTGCCAGCAGGCGGACTAGCGGGAGTCTTGGGCCGGGGAATGAGCAGTTCTTC; CDR3 protein: CASRRTSGSLGPGNEQFF
J gene: TRBJ1-6; D gene: .; V gene: TRBV7-9; clone size: .; CDR3 DNA: TGTGCCAGCAGCTCAGGAAGGGGGTCACCCCTCCACTTT; CDR3 protein: CASSSGRGSPLHF
J gene: TRBJ2-7; D gene: .; V gene: TRBV14; clone size: .; CDR3 DNA: TGTGCCAGCAGCCAAGATGCAGGGAAGACTTACGAGCAGTACTTC; CDR3 protein: CASSQDAGKTYEQYF
J gene: TRBJ1-6; D gene: .; V gene: TRBV2; clone size: .; CDR3 DNA: TGTGCCAGCAGTGGGGAGGGCCCACCAGCTTCACCCCTCCACTTT; CDR3 protein: CASSGEGPPASPLHF
J gene: TRBJ2-1; D gene: .; V gene: TRBV6-5; clone size: .; CDR3 DNA: TGTGCCAGCTCCCTGGGGCAGTTCAATGAGCAGTTCTTC; CDR3 protein: CASSLGQFNEQFF
J gene: TRBJ1-5; D gene: .; V gene: TRBV28; clone size: .; CDR3 DNA: TGTGCCAGCAGTCCGGGGACATTTTATAGCAATCAGCCCCAGCATTTT; CDR3 protein: CASSPGTFYSNQPQHF
J gene: TRBJ1-2; D gene: .; V gene: TRBV5-6; clone size: .; CDR3 DNA: TGTGCCAGCAGCTTGGACCGCCGACAGGCCTCTTTGGATGGCTACACCTTC; CDR3 protein: CASSLDRRQASLDGYTF